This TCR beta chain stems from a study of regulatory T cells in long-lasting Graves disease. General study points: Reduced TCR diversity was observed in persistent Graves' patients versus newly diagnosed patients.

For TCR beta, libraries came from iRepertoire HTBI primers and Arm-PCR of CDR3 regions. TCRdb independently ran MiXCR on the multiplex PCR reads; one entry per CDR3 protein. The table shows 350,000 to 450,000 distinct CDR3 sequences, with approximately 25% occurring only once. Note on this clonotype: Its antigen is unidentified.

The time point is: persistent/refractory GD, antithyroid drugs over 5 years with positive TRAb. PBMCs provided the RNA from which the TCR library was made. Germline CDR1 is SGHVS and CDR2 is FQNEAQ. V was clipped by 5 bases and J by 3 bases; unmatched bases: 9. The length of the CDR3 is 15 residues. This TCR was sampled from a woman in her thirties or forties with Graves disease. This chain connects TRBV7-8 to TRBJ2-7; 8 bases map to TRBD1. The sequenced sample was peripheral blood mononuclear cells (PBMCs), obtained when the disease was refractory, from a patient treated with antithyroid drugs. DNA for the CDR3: TGTGCCAGCAGCACCGGACAGGGTGTAGGCTACGAGCAGTACTTC. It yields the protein CASSTGQGVGYEQYF.